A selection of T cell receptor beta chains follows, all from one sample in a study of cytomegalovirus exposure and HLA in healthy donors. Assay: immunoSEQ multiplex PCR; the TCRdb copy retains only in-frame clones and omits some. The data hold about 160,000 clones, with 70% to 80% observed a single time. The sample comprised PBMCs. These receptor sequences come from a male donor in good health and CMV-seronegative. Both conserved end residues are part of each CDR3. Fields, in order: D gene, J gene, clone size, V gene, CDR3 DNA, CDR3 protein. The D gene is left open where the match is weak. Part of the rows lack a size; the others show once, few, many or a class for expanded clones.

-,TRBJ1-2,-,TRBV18,TGTGCCAGCTCACCTGGGAGGGTCGAATATGGCTACACCTTC,CASSPGRVEYGYTF
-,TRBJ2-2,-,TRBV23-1,TGCGCCAGCAGTCGGCAGGGGCGGACCGGGGAGCTGTTTTTT,CASSRQGRTGELFF
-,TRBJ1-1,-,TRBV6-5,TGTGCCAGCAGTTCGGGGAGCATGAACACTGAAGCTTTCTTT,CASSSGSMNTEAFF
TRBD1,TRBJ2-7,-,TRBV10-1,TGCGCCAGCAGGGACAGGAGATACGACGAGCAGTACTTC,CASRDRRYDEQYF
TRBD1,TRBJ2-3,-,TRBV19,TGTGCCAGTAGCCCCATTACAGGGGCGGGCACAGATACGCAGTATTTT,CASSPITGAGTDTQYF
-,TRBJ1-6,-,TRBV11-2,TGTGCCAGCAGTCCAGGGGCCATGGGTAATTCACCCCTCCACTTT,CASSPGAMGNSPLHF
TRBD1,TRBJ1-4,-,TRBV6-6,TGTGCCAGCAGTTACTCGGGACAGGGGCCCGAAAAACTGTTTTTT,CASSYSGQGPEKLFF
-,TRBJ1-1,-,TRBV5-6,TGTGCCAGCAGCTTTAAGGGGTACACTGAAGCTTTCTTT,CASSFKGYTEAFF
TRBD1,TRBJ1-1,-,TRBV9,TGTGCCAGCAGCGTAGCGGGTAGGGGGCTTGTTACTGAAGCTTTCTTT,CASSVAGRGLVTEAFF
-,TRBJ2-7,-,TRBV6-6,TGTGCCAGCAGTTCTATCTCCTACGAGCAGTACTTC,CASSSISYEQYF
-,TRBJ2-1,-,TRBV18,TGTGCCAGCTCACCGAAGGGCAGGGGCGATGAGCAGTTCTTC,CASSPKGRGDEQFF
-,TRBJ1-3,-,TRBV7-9,TGTGCCAGCAGCTTTCAGGGCTCTGGAAACACCATATATTTT,CASSFQGSGNTIYF
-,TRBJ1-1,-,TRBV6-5,TGTGCCAGCAGTTACCAGGGCACTGCTGAAGCTTTCTTT,CASSYQGTAEAFF
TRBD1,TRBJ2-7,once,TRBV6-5,TGTGCCAGCAATCCCCAGGGGGCGGCCTACGAGCAGTACTTC,CASNPQGAAYEQYF
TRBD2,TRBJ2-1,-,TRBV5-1,TGCGCCAGCACCCTTGGGATAGCGGGGGGTCGCAACCTTCACAATGAGCAGTTCTTC,CASTLGIAGGRNLHNEQFF
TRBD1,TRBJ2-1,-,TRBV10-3,TGTGCCACGTACCGGGACAGTGTAAATGAGCAGTTCTTC,CATYRDSVNEQFF
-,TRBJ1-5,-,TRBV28,TGTGCCAGCAGTACCGGGACAAGTCTTGGTAGCAATCAGCCCCAGCATTTT,CASSTGTSLGSNQPQHF
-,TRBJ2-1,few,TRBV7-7,TGTGCTAGCCCAAAAGGGGCCTACAATGAGCAGTTCTTC,CASPKGAYNEQFF
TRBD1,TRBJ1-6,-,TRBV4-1,TGCGCCAGCAGCCAAGAGGGGACAGGCCTTTCACCCCTCCACTTT,CASSQEGTGLSPLHF
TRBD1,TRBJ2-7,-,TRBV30,TGTGCCTGGGGAGAGGACAGGGTCGGCTACGAGCAGTACTTC,CAWGEDRVGYEQYF
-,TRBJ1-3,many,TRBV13,TGTGCCAGCAGCCGTAAGAACCCGGACACCATATATTTT,CASSRKNPDTIYF
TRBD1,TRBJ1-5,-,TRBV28,TGTGCCAGCAGTTTAAAAGGGACAGGGTTCCAGCCCCAGCATTTT,CASSLKGTGFQPQHF
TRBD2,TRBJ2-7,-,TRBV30,TGTGCCTGGAGCCGGGGGGGAACGGGGCGTCGGGAGCAGTACTTC,CAWSRGGTGRREQYF
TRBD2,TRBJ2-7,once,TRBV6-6,TGTGCCAGCAGTAAATTAGCGGGAAACTCCTACGAGCAGTACTTC,CASSKLAGNSYEQYF
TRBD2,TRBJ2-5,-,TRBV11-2,TGTGCCAGCAGCTTGAGGACTAGCGGGGGCCCCCTGGAGACCCAGTACTTC,CASSLRTSGGPLETQYF
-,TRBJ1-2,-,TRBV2,TGTGCCAGCAGTGCGTACCAGGGGTTGCATGGCTACACCTTC,CASSAYQGLHGYTF
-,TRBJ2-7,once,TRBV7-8,TGTGCCAGCAGCCATGGACTCACCAGCTCCTACGAGCAGTACTTC,CASSHGLTSSYEQYF
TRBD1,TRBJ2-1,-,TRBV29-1,TGCAGCGTTGAAGGTCACCGGGACAGGGGCTACAATGAGCAGTTCTTC,CSVEGHRDRGYNEQFF
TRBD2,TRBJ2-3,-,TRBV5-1,TGCGCCAGCAGTAGGCGCGGGAGTGAGGGCACAGATACGCAGTATTTT,CASSRRGSEGTDTQYF
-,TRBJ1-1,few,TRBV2,TGTGCCAGCAGAGCGGGGGTAGGCACTGAAGCTTTCTTT,CASRAGVGTEAFF
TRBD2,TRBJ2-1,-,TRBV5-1,TGCGCCAGCAGCTTTCTGGGCGGGAGTTTTGATGAGCAGTTCTTC,CASSFLGGSFDEQFF
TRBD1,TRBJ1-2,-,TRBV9,TGTGCCAGCAGTCCGGACAGGGGAACAGAACACTATGGCTACACCTTC,CASSPDRGTEHYGYTF
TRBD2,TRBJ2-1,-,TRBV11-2,TGTGCCAGCAGCTCGCAGACTAGCGGAGGGAATGAGCAGTTCTTC,CASSSQTSGGNEQFF
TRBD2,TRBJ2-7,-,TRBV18,TGTGCCAGCTCACCCTATGGCGGGAGGGCCTACGAGCAGTACTTC,CASSPYGGRAYEQYF
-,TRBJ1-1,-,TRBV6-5,TGTGCCAGCAGAAGCGGGACTCAGAACACTGAAGCTTTCTTT,CASRSGTQNTEAFF
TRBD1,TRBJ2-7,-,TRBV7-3,TGTGCCAGCAGCAGACAGGGTGGCAAGCAGTACTTC,CASSRQGGKQYF
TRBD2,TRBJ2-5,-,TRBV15,TGTGCCACCAGCAGGGCGACTAGCGTGGTAGAGACCCAGTACTTC,CATSRATSVVETQYF
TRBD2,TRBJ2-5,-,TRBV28,TGTGCCAGCGGACTAGCGGAGGAAGAGACCCAGTACTTC,CASGLAEEETQYF
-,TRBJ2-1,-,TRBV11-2,TGTGCCAGCAGCTTAGCCAGCAGGTCCTACAATGAGCAGTTCTTC,CASSLASRSYNEQFF
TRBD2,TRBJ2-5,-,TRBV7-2,TGTGCCAGCAGCTTAAGTGGCATTGGCGGGAGCCCGGCGGGGACCCAGTACTTC,CASSLSGIGGSPAGTQYF
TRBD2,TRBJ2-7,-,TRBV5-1,TGCGCCAGCAGGCCCGGGACTAGCTCCTACGGGACCTTCGAGCAGTACTTC,CASRPGTSSYGTFEQYF
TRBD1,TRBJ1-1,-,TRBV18,TGTGCCAGCTCACCCTGGACAGGGATGAACACTGAAGCTTTCTTT,CASSPWTGMNTEAFF
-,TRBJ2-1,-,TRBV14,TGTGCCAGCAGCCAAGATAATCGGGATTCTAATGAGCAGTTCTTC,CASSQDNRDSNEQFF
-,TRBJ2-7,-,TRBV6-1,TGTGCCAGCATAGCGGGGACAGGGTATTACGAGCAGTACTTC,CASIAGTGYYEQYF
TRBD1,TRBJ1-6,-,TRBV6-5,TGTGCCAGCAGGAGGACAGGGGACTCACCCCTCCACTTT,CASRRTGDSPLHF
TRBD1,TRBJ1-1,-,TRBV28,TGTGCCAGCAGAAGACAGGGGGGGTACACTGAAGCTTTCTTT,CASRRQGGYTEAFF
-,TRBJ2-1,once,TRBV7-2,TGTGCCAGCAGCTTCTCCTCCGGACAGTACAATGAGCAGTTCTTC,CASSFSSGQYNEQFF